The 21 T cell receptor beta chains below were found in one sample sequenced in a study of cytomegalovirus exposure and HLA in healthy donors. PCR used 60 Vbeta primers and 13 Jbeta primers. Generated by immunoSEQ multiplex PCR, the TCRdb table keeps only in-frame clones and is missing some. This sample has 100,000 or so clones, with around three quarters found just once. Sequencing was carried out using PBMCs. Receptors were obtained from a man between 35 and 55 years old in good health and CMV-seronegative.

The rearrangement uses TRBV9 and TRBJ2-3, with D maybe TRBD2 (5 bases). V dropped 0 bases and J dropped 0 bases, with 5 bases sitting between them. The CDR3 covers 14 residues. Germline V gene data show CDR1 as SGDLS and CDR2 as YYNGEE. CDR3 nucleotides: TGTGCCAGCAGCGTAGGGACTAGCACAGATACGCAGTATTTT. As protein: CASSVGTSTDTQYF.

The chain joins TRBV4-2 to TRBJ1-5; possibly TRBD1 for D (6 bases). The CDR3 loop spans 15 amino acids. Germline V gene data show CDR1 as LGHNA and CDR2 as YNFKEQ. The V end lost 4 bases, the J end lost 0 bases, and 10 bases lay between the germline ends. The CDR3 reads CASSPDRDSNQPQHF. The CDR3 DNA is TGTGCCAGCAGCCCGGACAGAGATAGCAATCAGCCCCAGCATTTT.

This chain joins TRBV21-1 and TRBJ2-2; no check of the table's D call, TRBD2, against the DNA was made. TRBV21-1 is a documented pseudogene. The CDR3 sequence is 17 residues long. The CDR3 here is CASNPEGRGLDTGELFF. The CDR3 coding sequence is TGTGCCAGCAACCCGGAAGGAAGGGGACTGGACACCGGGGAGCTGTTTTTT.

V gene TRBV6-1 combines with J gene TRBJ2-2; 10 nucleotides match TRBD1. The CDR3 is made up of 17 amino acids. V was clipped by 4 bases and J by 6 bases; unmatched bases: 11. From germline, CDR1 is MNHNS and CDR2 SASEGT. The DNA for the CDR3 is TGTGCCAGCAGTGGACAGGGGGCTCAAACGAAGTCCGGGGAGCTGTTTTTT. Translating it yields CASSGQGAQTKSGELFF.

This clone was detected once. The chain has TRBV6-1 and TRBJ2-5; D unresolved. Trimming shortened V by 4 bases and J by 11 bases, and 11 bases separated the two germline ends. This CDR3 region has 11 residues. From germline, CDR1 is MNHNS and CDR2 SASEGT. The CDR3 region has the DNA TGTGCCAGCAGTGCCCAAAGAGAGCAGTACTTC. Translated, it gives CASSAQREQYF.

The V and J genes are TRBV27 and TRBJ1-1; 9 positions agree with TRBD1. The CDR3 spans 17 residues. J gave up 2 bases and V 2 bases, and 9 bases lay outside the gene matches. Germline V gene lookup returns CDR1 MNHEY and CDR2 SMNVEV (reference sequence). The CDR3 DNA follows: TGTGCCAGCAGTTTAATGGTCACAGGGGGCAAAAACACTGAAGCTTTCTTT. This translates into CASSLMVTGGKNTEAFF.

The rearrangement uses TRBV28 and TRBJ1-1; D is ambiguous. The V gene's germline CDR1 is MDHEN and CDR2 SYDVKM. Trimming removed 5 bases from V and 5 bases from J, with 9 bases in between. The CDR3 length is 12 residues. In DNA, the CDR3 is TGTGCCAGCAGTCGGAGTCGGACTGAAGCTTTCTTT. Its protein is CASSRSRTEAFF.

The rearrangement links TRBV7-9 to TRBJ1-4, with 7 nucleotides matching TRBD1. CDR1 is SEHNR, CDR2 FQNEAQ, per germline (reference sequence). This CDR3 is built from 17 residues. V lost 1 base, J lost 0 bases, and 5 bases stayed unmatched. The CDR3 loop reads CASSLGQGLATNEKLFF. The CDR3 nucleotides are TGTGCCAGCAGCTTAGGACAGGGCCTTGCAACTAATGAAAAACTGTTTTTT.

This clone appeared a few times. This chain links TRBV5-6 with TRBJ1-1, with TRBD1 matching over 9 bases. Germline V CDR1 and CDR2: SGHDT, YYEEEE. This CDR3 spans 17 amino acids. V lost 5 bases, J lost 0 bases, and 11 bases stayed unmatched. The CDR3, as DNA: TGTGCCAGCAGGTTCTCGGGACAGGGCCCTTTGAACACTGAAGCTTTCTTT. This encodes CASRFSGQGPLNTEAFF.

The chain links TRBV5-1 to TRBJ1-4, with D uncertain. The germline V gene has CDR1 SGHRS and CDR2 YFSETQ. The CDR3 covers 14 residues. V lost 0 bases and J lost 8, with 11 bases in between. The CDR3 nucleotides read TGCGCCAGCAGCTTGGGTAGGGAGAGGGAAAAACTGTTTTTT. This sequence encodes CASSLGREREKLFF.

The chain uses TRBV28 and TRBJ2-1; 7 bases are a match to TRBD2. The germline V gene has CDR1 MDHEN and CDR2 SYDVKM. This CDR3 is built from 14 residues. Unmatched junction bases numbered 2, after V lost 3 bases and J lost 3 bases. The CDR3 protein is CASSFQRGYNEQFF. CDR3 bases: TGTGCCAGCAGTTTCCAGCGGGGCTACAATGAGCAGTTCTTC.

The gene calls are TRBV7-9 and TRBJ2-7; 11 bases are shared with TRBD2. The V segment lost 4 bases and the J segment 1 base; nucleotides outside the gene matches: 6. This CDR3 spans 16 amino acids. CDR1 is SEHNR, CDR2 FQNEAQ, per germline (reference sequence). CDR3 in DNA: TGTGCCAGCAGCTCCGCACTAGCGGGGGTTTCCTACGAGCAGTACTTC. Its protein product is CASSSALAGVSYEQYF.

The chain recombines TRBV5-1 with TRBJ1-6; the match to TRBD1 covers 9 bases. Germline CDR1 and CDR2: SGHRS and YFSETQ. V was pared by 2 bases and J by 10 bases, with 4 bases of the junction left unmatched. The CDR3 totals 14 residues. The CDR3 DNA reads as TGCGCCAGCAGCTTACAGGGGGCCCACTCACCCCTCCACTTT. Encoded protein: CASSLQGAHSPLHF.

This clone appeared once. The chain uses TRBV6-1 and TRBJ1-1; the match to TRBD1 covers 9 bases. The germline CDR1 and CDR2 sequences are MNHNS and SASEGT. Trimming removed 6 bases from V and 4 bases from J; junction bases left unmatched: 3. CDR3 length: 13 amino acids. CDR3 residues: CASSLQGATEAFF. In DNA, the CDR3 is TGTGCCAGCAGCTTACAGGGGGCCACTGAAGCTTTCTTT.

The chain uses TRBV27 and TRBJ1-1, with TRBD1 as a possible D gene (5 bases). V lost 7 bases, J lost 0 bases, and 15 bases lay in between. The V gene's germline CDR1 is MNHEY and CDR2 SMNVEV (reference sequence). This CDR3 has 15 residues. In DNA form, the CDR3 reads TGTGCCAGCAACTTAGGGGCGCTCATGAACACTGAAGCTTTCTTT. Translating gives CASNLGALMNTEAFF.

The rearrangement links TRBV18 to TRBJ2-3, with 10 nucleotides matching TRBD2. The CDR3 extends over 18 amino acids. V shed 0 bases, J shed 4 bases, and the junction held 10 bases outside the gene matches. Germline CDR1 KGHSH, CDR2 LQKENI. The CDR3 DNA is TGTGCCAGCTCACCACCGCGAAACAGCGGGGGGGCCGCAGATACGCAGTATTTT. Translation gives CASSPPRNSGGAADTQYF. The full variable domain, with the rest looked up from reference TRBV18 and TRBJ2-3, is NAGVMQNPRHLVRRRGQEARLRCSPMKGHSHVYWYRQLPEEGLKFMVYLQKENIIDESGMPKERFSAEFPKEGPSILRIQQVVRGDSAAYFCASSPPRNSGGAADTQYFGPGTRLTVL.

The chain couples TRBV6-1 to TRBJ2-1, with D uncertain. Germline V gene data show CDR1 as MNHNS and CDR2 as SASEGT. The CDR3 is 15 amino acids. V lost 3 bases and J 2 bases, leaving 11 bases between the germline ends. Here the CDR3 reads CASSEILGPYNEQFF. The CDR3 region has the DNA TGTGCCAGCAGTGAGATCCTCGGTCCCTACAATGAGCAGTTCTTC.

Worth noting for this clone: The junction shows a germline mismatch at one end, possibly a read error. J is TRBJ2-1 and V is TRBV7-9; TRBD2 agrees at 7 bases. The germline gives CDR1 SEHNR, CDR2 FQNEAQ (reference sequence). The CDR3 has 14 amino acids. The CDR3 sequence is CSSSSGTIYNEQFF. In DNA form, the CDR3 reads TGTTCCAGCAGCTCCGGGACTATCTACAATGAGCAGTTCTTC.

This rearrangement joins TRBV9 to TRBJ2-2; 9 nucleotides line up with TRBD1. CDR1 SGDLS and CDR2 YYNGEE come from the germline V gene. The CDR3 is made up of 15 amino acids. J lost 7 bases, V lost 3 bases, and 7 bases had no gene match. The CDR3 nucleotides read TGTGCCAGCAGCGCTACGGACAGGGGCGGCGGGGAGCTGTTTTTT. Translation gives CASSATDRGGGELFF.

In its sample, this clone was seen a few times. The V gene is TRBV10-3, the J gene TRBJ2-7, with TRBD1 matching over 11 bases. The CDR3 sequence is 15 residues long. In germline, CDR1 is ENHRY, CDR2 SYGVKD. After removal of 5 bases from V and 4 bases from J, the junction contained 7 bases not matched to a gene. The CDR3 reads CAISRQGQGDYEQYV. The CDR3, as DNA: TGTGCCATCAGTCGTCAGGGACAGGGGGATTACGAGCAGTACGTC.

The CDR3 region is CASSPREGWITEAFF. The DNA for the CDR3 is TGTGCCAGCAGCCCCAGGGAGGGGTGGATAACTGAAGCTTTCTTT. The V and J genes are TRBV7-9 and TRBJ1-1; tentative D call: TRBD1 (5 bases). The CDR3 extends over 15 amino acids. With 5 bases removed from V and 5 bases from J, the gap between germline ends came to 18 bases. Germline V lookup: CDR1 SEHNR, CDR2 FQNEAQ (reference sequence).